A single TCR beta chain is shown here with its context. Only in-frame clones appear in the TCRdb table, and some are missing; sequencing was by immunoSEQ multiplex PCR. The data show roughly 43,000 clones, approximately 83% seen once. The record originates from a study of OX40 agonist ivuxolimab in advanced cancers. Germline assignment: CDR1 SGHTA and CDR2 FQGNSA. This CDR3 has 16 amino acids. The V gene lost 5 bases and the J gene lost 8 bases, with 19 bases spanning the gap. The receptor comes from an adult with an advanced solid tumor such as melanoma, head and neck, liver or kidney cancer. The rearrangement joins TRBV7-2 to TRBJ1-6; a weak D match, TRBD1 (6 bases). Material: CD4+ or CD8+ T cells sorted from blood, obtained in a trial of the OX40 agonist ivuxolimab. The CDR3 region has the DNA TGTGCCAGCAGCCTACACATGGACAGTCCGTATTCACCCCTCCACTTT. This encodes CASSLHMDSPYSPLHF.